The present T cell receptor beta chain was sequenced within a study of blood T cells in healthy people across ages. The CDR3 extends over 19 amino acids. Germline V gene data show CDR1 as DFQATT and CDR2 as SNEGSKA (reference sequence). Trimming cost V 2 bases and J 7 bases; bases outside gene matches: 25. Study findings and constraints: Roughly linear age-related decline in beta diversity appeared, significant by age about 40. Long-lived donors carried more naive CD4+ cells and greater diversity than aged donors.

With a J-beta primer mix and a sample-barcoded 5' primer, a second PCR ran roughly 6 to 11 cycles. TCRdb itself ran the 5' RACE reads through MiXCR, one entry per CDR3 protein. The data hold roughly 500,000 distinct CDR3 sequences, with less than 25% observed a single time. Donors were systemically healthy Caucasian individuals from Russia aged roughly 6 to 95 years. This clonotype appeared a few times. Its cognate antigen is unknown. The same sample was also studied in work on T cells of mothers and their children. That paper states: Five or six children, together with their three healthy Caucasian mothers, made up the donors.

The TCR originated in a boy between 5 and 17 years old in good health. Sequenced sample: blood. The chain uses TRBV20-1 and TRBJ2-5; 7 bases are shared with TRBD2. As DNA, the CDR3 is TGCAGTGCTAGATCCCTTGGGGATCCTGAGCGGGATGCGCAATGGACCCAGTACTTC. Protein product: CSARSLGDPERDAQWTQYF.